This paragraph covers one T cell receptor beta chain sequence. Its antigen is not yet known. Per-base qualities were not stored, and no clone one base away is much larger. TCRbeta CDR3 regions were amplified from genomic DNA by means of the immunoSEQ Assay, a bias-controlled multiplex PCR. Processing in the source paper ran as follows. Nucleated cell counts per sample were estimated from amplification of reference gene primers within the assay. Sequence reads were collapsed and filtered to measure the absolute abundance of every unique TCRbeta CDR3 rearrangement. For each sample, productive Simpson clonality was calculated by taking the square root of Simpson's diversity index across productive rearrangements. The table comes from immuneACCESS by way of TCRdb, which keeps in-frame sequences with V and J called. Part of the clones is missing from these tables; in studies checked, under half for an unresolved V gene and the rest for unknown reasons. That table furnishes V, J and clone size, whereas the DNA furnished D and trimming. The sample data list about 200,000 clones, and around nine tenths of these were observed just once. Of the sample, 1.5% to 2% is held by the ten largest clones.

These data belong to a study of blood T cell repertoires in COVID-19 (dated by TCRdb to the early 2020s). Regarding the research as a whole: Samples from collaborators originated in the United States, Italy and Spain and spanned both the acute and convalescent phases of COVID-19. A freely available public database, intended as a resource for researchers studying the immune response to SARS-CoV-2, is where the repertoires were released. Where HLA class I and class II types were available, the types were taken from metadata supplied by the sample provider, not from assay-based typing. The samples were drawn from two sources: the first 160 participants of the ongoing ImmuneRACE study, and 950 to 1,500 subjects contributed by 6 global collaborators. The prospective study material was composed of cDNA or gDNA derived from T cells, B-cell-depleted T cells, or PBMCs. The dataset comprised deeply sampled blood TCRbeta repertoires from subjects exposed to, actively infected with, or recovered from COVID-19. The sample metadata nearly always contained a de-identified subject ID, COVID-19 status, age in years and sex. Study-level results and caveats: Clinical and demographic metadata were provided uncurated, with the amount varying by source and participant.

Trimming takes 5 bases from V and 4 bases from J, and the germline ends sit 23 bases apart. Taken from the germline V gene (reference sequence), the CDR1 and CDR2 loops are MNHEY and SMNVEV. The CDR3 runs 18 residues from the cysteine to the phenylalanine. The only DNA kept is the CDR3, 54 bases in frame from the first base. Whole blood was collected in K2EDTA tubes by collaborating institutions according to the institutions' own protocols. For TCRbeta analysis, collaborators shipped samples as frozen whole blood, isolated PBMCs, or DNA extracted from either of those sample types. The sample was peripheral blood. The sequence is built from TRBV27 and TRBJ2-2; the best D guess is TRBD1, with 6 bases matching. The receptor was isolated from a man aged 18 to 30 with active or convalescent COVID-19. The nucleotide sequence reads as follows: TGTGCCAGCAGTAACCGCCGGGACACATACTCACCCACCGGGGAGCTGTTTTTT. Its protein product is CASSNRRDTYSPTGELFF.